This T cell receptor (beta chain) was identified in a study of blood T cell repertoires in COVID-19. Background on the study: From the United States, Italy and Spain came samples of acute and convalescent COVID-19. Sources were T cells, B-cell-depleted T cells, or PBMCs; the material itself was cDNA or gDNA.

Source study methods: The assay estimated nucleated cells by amplifying reference gene primers. Repertoires were generated with immunoSEQ multiplex PCR, while TCRdb's copy carries only in-frame clones and drops some. Clonal size and the V and J genes are those of that table, whereas D and trimming came from the DNA. The repertoire includes 250,000 to 300,000 clones, 81% of them detected once, and around 2.9% sits in the top ten. Trimming left V 3 bases short and J 1 base short, with 19 bases between. Looked up from germline, CDR1 is DFQATT and CDR2 is SNEGSKA (reference sequence). There are 17 residues in the CDR3.

This receptor was taken from a woman aged 60-75 years with active or convalescent COVID-19. This chain connects TRBV20-1 to TRBJ1-5; maybe TRBD1 (5 bases). Sequencing was performed on peripheral blood. The CDR3 DNA reads TGCAGTGCTAGTAAACGTGTGGGGGGGAGCAGCAATCAGCCCCAGCATTTT. Protein product: CSASKRVGGSSNQPQHF.